These 18 T cell receptor beta chains originate from one sample sequenced in a study of T cells after posttransplantation cyclophosphamide. Some clones are missing from TCRdb's copy, which holds only in-frame ones; the method was immunoSEQ multiplex PCR. The sample has roughly 35,000 clones, none seen only once. Material for sequencing was PBMCs. These receptors were obtained from a girl aged 10-17 years in good health, CMV-negative, and a related stem cell transplant donor.

This clone has more than one count but fewer than ten. The V gene is TRBV6-5, the J gene TRBJ2-7, with TRBD1 matching 9 bases. J was trimmed by 2 bases and V by 6 bases; bases with no gene match: 5. The CDR3 length is 14 residues. Per germline, CDR1 MNHEY and CDR2 SVGAGI. The CDR3 DNA is TGTGCCAGCAGCCCGGGACAGGGAACCTACGAGCAGTACTTC. Its translation is CASSPGQGTYEQYF.

This clone has a handful of counts. Written as DNA, the CDR3 is TGTGCCAGCAGTCCCTCGCCTAGCGGCATTTTCGAGCAGTACTTC. Translation: CASSPSPSGIFEQYF. The chain carries TRBV28 and TRBJ2-7; 7 bases are a match to TRBD2. Germline V gene data show CDR1 as MDHEN and CDR2 as SYDVKM. The CDR3 extends over 15 amino acids. V lost 5 bases, J lost 6 bases, and 13 bases stayed unmatched.

The chain combines TRBV28 with TRBJ1-6, with TRBD1 matching over 10 bases. The germline CDR1 and CDR2 sequences are MDHEN and SYDVKM. The ends lost 4 bases at V and 9 bases at J; junction bases unmatched: 9. The CDR3 contains 16 residues. CDR3 in amino acids: CASSSTPGTGVSPLHF. DNA for the CDR3: TGTGCCAGCAGTTCGACCCCCGGGACAGGGGTTTCACCCCTCCACTTT.

The chain has TRBV7-9 and TRBJ1-1; 10 positions agree with TRBD1. This CDR3 is 16 amino acids long. Germline V gene sequence: CDR1 SEHNR, CDR2 FQNEAQ (reference sequence). V shed 5 bases and J 10 bases; nucleotides not matched to a gene: 16. CDR3 nucleotides: TGTGCCAGCAGCCTACGACAGGGGGCGACTCCGGCGTTAGCTTTCTTT. This sequence encodes CASSLRQGATPALAFF.

This clone appeared a few times. The chain couples TRBV18 to TRBJ2-7, with D tentatively TRBD2 (6 bases). V dropped 2 bases and J dropped 7 bases, with 18 bases sitting between them. Germline V gives CDR1 KGHSH, CDR2 LQKENI. The CDR3 consists of 15 residues. This CDR3 is CASSPTGRESREQYF. The CDR3 coding sequence is TGTGCCAGCTCACCAACAGGACGGGAGTCAAGGGAGCAGTACTTC.

The sample holds many counts of this clone. The chain carries TRBV6-5 and TRBJ1-1; D unresolved. Germline-derived CDR1 and CDR2 are MNHEY and SVGAGI. V was cut by 5 bases and J by 1 base, with 8 bases left in between. This CDR3 spans 13 amino acids. The CDR3 region has the DNA TGTGCCAGCAGTCAGTTTACGAACACTGAAGCTTTCTTT. Residues: CASSQFTNTEAFF.

This clone was seen repeatedly, ten times or more. The gene calls are TRBV7-9 and TRBJ2-2; D might be TRBD2 (6 bases). Germline V gene data show CDR1 as SEHNR and CDR2 as FQNEAQ (reference sequence). CDR3 length equals 14 residues. V shed 3 bases and J shed 6 bases, with 11 bases lying between them. The CDR3 DNA is TGTGCCAGCAGCTTGGAGGGAAGGGCCGGGGAGCTGTTTTTT. This translates into CASSLEGRAGELFF.

The rearrangement links TRBV18 to TRBJ2-5; TRBD1 aligns across 11 bases. Looked up from germline, CDR1 is KGHSH and CDR2 is LQKENI. This CDR3 region has 16 residues. With V trimmed by 5 bases and J by 5 bases, 10 bases remained unmatched. CDR3 nucleotides: TGTGCCAGCTCAAGCCGGACAGGGGGCTTTTTGGAGACCCAGTACTTC. It translates to CASSSRTGGFLETQYF.

Concerning this clone itself: The same CDR3 also results from other DNA sequences found in this sample. The chain uses TRBV6-5 and TRBJ1-2; D possibly corresponds to TRBD1 (6 bases). Trimming removed 0 bases from V and 5 bases from J, with 10 bases in between. The germline CDR1 and CDR2 sequences are MNHEY and SVGAGI. The CDR3 is 14 residues long. In nucleotides, the CDR3 is TGTGCCAGCAGTTACTCGGGAGGGGGATATGGCTACACCTTC. Amino acids: CASSYSGGGYGYTF.

This chain joins TRBV19 and TRBJ2-7; 10 bases are shared with TRBD1. After removal of 7 bases from V and 2 bases from J, the junction contained 11 bases not matched to a gene. The CDR3 spans 16 residues. Germline CDR1 is LNHDA and CDR2 is SQIVND (reference sequence). For the CDR3, the DNA is TGTGCCAGTACCAAATCTATGGGACAGGGGACCTACGAGCAGTACTTC. Amino acids: CASTKSMGQGTYEQYF.

Only a few counts were recorded for this clone. The rearrangement links TRBV2 to TRBJ1-4, with 7 bases aligning to TRBD1. With 6 bases clipped from V and 9 bases from J, the junction kept 7 bases outside the gene matches. The length of the CDR3 is 13 residues. Germline V gene lookup returns CDR1 SNHLY and CDR2 FYNNEI. CDR3 DNA: TGTGCCAGCAGGGGAGACAGGGCCCAAAAACTGTTTTTT. It encodes CASRGDRAQKLFF.

This clone has just a few counts. The chain carries TRBV28 and TRBJ1-3, with 11 bases identical to TRBD1. The CDR3 sequence is 20 residues long. Germline lookup yields CDR1 MDHEN and CDR2 SYDVKM. Trimming removed 5 bases from V and 0 bases from J; junction bases left unmatched: 15. The CDR3 here is CASSPRGWDRGIPSGNTIYF. CDR3 nucleotide sequence: TGTGCCAGCAGTCCACGGGGGTGGGACAGGGGGATCCCCTCTGGAAACACCATATATTTT.

This clone was picked up many times. V is TRBV5-1 and J is TRBJ1-2; D uncertain. CDR1 and CDR2 from the germline V gene are SGHRS and YFSETQ. CDR3 size: 12 residues. V was shortened by 0 bases and J by 6 bases, with 6 bases between the two germline ends. CDR3 sequence (DNA): TGCGCCAGCAGCTTGGGGGGAGATGGCTACACCTTC. This translates into CASSLGGDGYTF.

In DNA form, the CDR3 reads TGTGCCAGCAGTTTGACAGAGTACAATGAGCAGTTCTTC. This encodes CASSLTEYNEQFF. This chain links TRBV6-4 with TRBJ2-1, with D perhaps TRBD1 (5 bases). Germline lookup yields CDR1 MRHNA and CDR2 SNTAGT. Trimming stripped 5 bases from V and 4 bases from J, with 9 bases between. The CDR3 covers 13 residues.

This clone appeared many times. CDR3 DNA: TGTGCCAGCAGCTTCATACTAGCGGGGACCCCTCGGGAGCAGTACTTC. Its protein is CASSFILAGTPREQYF. The genes are TRBV7-8 and TRBJ2-7; 10 bases fit TRBD2. With 3 bases clipped from V and 7 bases from J, the junction kept 12 bases outside the gene matches. Germline-derived CDR1 and CDR2 are SGHVS and FQNEAQ. CDR3 size: 16 residues.

The rearrangement joins TRBV7-9 to TRBJ2-7, with D maybe TRBD2 (6 bases). Germline CDR1 SEHNR, CDR2 FQNEAQ (reference sequence). Between the trimmed V and J ends, which lost 7 bases and 1 base, there was a span of 17 bases. This CDR3 region has 15 residues. For the CDR3, the DNA is TGTGCCAGCACCCCCCGCGGGACTCGGTCCTACGAGCAGTACTTC. It specifies CASTPRGTRSYEQYF.

The table lists this clone with a few counts. DNA for the CDR3: TGTGCCGTACGGGGATCTTATAGCAATCAGCCCCAGCATTTT. Protein: CAVRGSYSNQPQHF. V and J are TRBV28 and TRBJ1-5; D unclear. Deletions cut 11 bases from V and 0 bases from J, with 14 bases between. The CDR3 length is 14 residues. The V gene's germline CDR1 is MDHEN and CDR2 SYDVKM.

The chain combines TRBV15 with TRBJ2-7, with D maybe TRBD1 (6 bases). Germline V gene sequence: CDR1 LNHNV, CDR2 YYDKDF (reference sequence). The CDR3 spans 15 residues. V was trimmed by 0 bases and J by 1 base, leaving 10 bases between them. CDR3 sequence: CATSRDRQASYEQYF. CDR3 nucleotide sequence: TGTGCCACCAGCAGAGATCGACAGGCGTCCTACGAGCAGTACTTC.